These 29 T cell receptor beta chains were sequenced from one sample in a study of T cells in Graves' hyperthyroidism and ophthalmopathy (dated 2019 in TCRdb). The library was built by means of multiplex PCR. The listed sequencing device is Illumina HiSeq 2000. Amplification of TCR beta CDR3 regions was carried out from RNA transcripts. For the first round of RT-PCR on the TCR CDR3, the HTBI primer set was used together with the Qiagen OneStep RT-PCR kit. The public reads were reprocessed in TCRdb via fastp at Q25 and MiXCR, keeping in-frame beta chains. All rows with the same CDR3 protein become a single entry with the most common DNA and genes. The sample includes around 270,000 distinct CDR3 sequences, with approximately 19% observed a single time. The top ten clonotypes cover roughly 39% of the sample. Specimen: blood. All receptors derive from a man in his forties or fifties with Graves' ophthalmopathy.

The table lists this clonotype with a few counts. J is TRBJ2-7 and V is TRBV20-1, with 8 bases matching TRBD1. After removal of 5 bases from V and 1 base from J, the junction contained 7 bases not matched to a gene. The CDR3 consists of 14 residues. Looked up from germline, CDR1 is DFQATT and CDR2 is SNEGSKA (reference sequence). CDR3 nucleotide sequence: TGCAGTGCTTCGGACAGGGCGGAGTCCTACGAGCAGTACTTC. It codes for CSASDRAESYEQYF.

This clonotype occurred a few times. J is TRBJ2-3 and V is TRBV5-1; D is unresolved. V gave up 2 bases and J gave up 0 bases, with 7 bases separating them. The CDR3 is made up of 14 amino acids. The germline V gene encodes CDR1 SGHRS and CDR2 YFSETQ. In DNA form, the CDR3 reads TGCGCCAGCAGCTTTTGGGCCAGCACAGATACGCAGTATTTT. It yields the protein CASSFWASTDTQYF.

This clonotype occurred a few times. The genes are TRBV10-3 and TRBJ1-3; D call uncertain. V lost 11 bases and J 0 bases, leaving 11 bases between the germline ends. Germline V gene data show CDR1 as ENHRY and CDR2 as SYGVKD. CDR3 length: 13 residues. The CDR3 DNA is TGTGCCGTAACCCGTGGCTCTGGAAACACCATATATTTT. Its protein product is CAVTRGSGNTIYF.

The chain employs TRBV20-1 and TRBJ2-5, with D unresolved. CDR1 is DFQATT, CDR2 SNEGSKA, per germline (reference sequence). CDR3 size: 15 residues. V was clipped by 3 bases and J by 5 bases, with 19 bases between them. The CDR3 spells CSASFPGAGRETQYF. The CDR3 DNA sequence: TGCAGTGCTAGTTTCCCGGGTGCCGGACGGGAGACCCAGTACTTC.

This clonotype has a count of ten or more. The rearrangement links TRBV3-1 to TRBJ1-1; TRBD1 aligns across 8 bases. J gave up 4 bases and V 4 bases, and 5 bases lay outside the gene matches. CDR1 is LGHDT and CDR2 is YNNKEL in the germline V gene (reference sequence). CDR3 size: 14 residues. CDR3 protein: CASSPVTGGTEAFF. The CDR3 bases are TGTGCCAGCAGCCCCGTAACAGGGGGCACTGAAGCTTTCTTT. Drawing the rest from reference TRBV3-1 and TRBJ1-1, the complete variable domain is DTAVSQTPKYLVTQMGNDKSIKCEQNLGHDTMYWYKQDSKKFLKIMFSYNNKELIINETVPNRFSPKSPDKAHLNLHINSLELGDSAVYFCASSPVTGGTEAFFGQGTRLTVV.

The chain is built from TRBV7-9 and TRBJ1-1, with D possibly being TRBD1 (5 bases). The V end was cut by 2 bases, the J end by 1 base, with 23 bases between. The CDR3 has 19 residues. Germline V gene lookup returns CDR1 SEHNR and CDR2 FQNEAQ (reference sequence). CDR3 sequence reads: CASSLSSRETDARNTEAFF. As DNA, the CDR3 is TGTGCCAGCAGCTTATCATCTAGGGAGACAGACGCGAGGAACACTGAAGCTTTCTTT.

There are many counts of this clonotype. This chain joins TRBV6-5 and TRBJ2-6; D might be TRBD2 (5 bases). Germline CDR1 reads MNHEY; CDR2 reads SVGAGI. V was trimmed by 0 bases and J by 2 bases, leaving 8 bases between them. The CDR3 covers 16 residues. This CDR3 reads CASSYSPGAGANVLTF. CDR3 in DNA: TGTGCCAGCAGTTACTCACCCGGGGCTGGGGCCAACGTCCTGACTTTC.

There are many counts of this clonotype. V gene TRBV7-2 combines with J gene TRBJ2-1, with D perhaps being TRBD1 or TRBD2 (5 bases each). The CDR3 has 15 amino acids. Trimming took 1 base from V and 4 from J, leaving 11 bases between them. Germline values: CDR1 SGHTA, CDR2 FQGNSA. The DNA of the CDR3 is TGTGCCAGCAGCTTAGTCGGGACGGGTTACAATGAGCAGTTCTTC. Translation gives CASSLVGTGYNEQFF.

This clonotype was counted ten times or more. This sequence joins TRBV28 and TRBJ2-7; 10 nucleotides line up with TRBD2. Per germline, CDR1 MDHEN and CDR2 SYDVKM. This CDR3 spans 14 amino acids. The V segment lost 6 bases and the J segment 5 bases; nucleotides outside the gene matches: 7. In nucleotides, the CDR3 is TGTGCCAGCAGGACAAGCGGGAGGGCCCACGAGCAGTACTTC. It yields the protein CASRTSGRAHEQYF.

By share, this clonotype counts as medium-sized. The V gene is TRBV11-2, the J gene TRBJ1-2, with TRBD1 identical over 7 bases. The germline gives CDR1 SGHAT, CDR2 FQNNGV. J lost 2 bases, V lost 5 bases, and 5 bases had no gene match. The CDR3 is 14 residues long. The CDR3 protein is CASSAPGQNYGYTF. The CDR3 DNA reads TGTGCCAGCAGCGCTCCGGGACAGAACTATGGCTACACCTTC.

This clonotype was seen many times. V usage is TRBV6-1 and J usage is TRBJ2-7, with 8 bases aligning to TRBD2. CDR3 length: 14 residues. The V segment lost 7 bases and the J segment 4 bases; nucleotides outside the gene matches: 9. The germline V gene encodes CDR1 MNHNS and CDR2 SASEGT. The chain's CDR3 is CASKIAGSVYEQYF. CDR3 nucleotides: TGTGCCAGCAAGATAGCGGGGTCGGTATACGAGCAGTACTTC.

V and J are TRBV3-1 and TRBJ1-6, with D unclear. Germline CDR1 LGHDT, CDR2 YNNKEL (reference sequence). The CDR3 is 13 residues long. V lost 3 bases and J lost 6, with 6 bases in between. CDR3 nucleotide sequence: TGTGCCAGCAGCCAGGGGTCTAATTCACCCCTCCACTTT. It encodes CASSQGSNSPLHF.

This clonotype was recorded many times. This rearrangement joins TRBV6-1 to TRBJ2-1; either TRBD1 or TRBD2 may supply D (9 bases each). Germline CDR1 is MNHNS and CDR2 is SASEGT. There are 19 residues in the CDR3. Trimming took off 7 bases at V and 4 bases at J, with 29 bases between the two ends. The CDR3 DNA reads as TGTGCCAGCATGATGACAGGGGGTAGTCGGCTAGCGGGATACAATGAGCAGTTCTTC. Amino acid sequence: CASMMTGGSRLAGYNEQFF.

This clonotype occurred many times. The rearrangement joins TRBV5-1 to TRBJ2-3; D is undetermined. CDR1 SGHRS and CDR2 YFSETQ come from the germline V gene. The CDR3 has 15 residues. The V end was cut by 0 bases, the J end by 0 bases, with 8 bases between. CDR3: CASSLAQTSTDTQYF. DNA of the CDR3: TGCGCCAGCAGCTTGGCACAGACTAGCACAGATACGCAGTATTTT.

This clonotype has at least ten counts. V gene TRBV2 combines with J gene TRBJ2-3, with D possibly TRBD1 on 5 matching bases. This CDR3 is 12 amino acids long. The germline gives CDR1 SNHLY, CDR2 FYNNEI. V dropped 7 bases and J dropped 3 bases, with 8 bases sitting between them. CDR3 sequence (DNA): TGTGCCAGCAACGGACAAACAGATACGCAGTATTTT. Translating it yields CASNGQTDTQYF.

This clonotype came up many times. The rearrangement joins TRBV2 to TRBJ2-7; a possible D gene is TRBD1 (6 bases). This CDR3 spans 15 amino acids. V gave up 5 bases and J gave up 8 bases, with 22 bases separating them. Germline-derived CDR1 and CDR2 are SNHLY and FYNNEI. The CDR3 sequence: CASSPLRAGAAKQYF. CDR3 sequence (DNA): TGTGCCAGCAGTCCCCTTCGGGCAGGGGCGGCTAAGCAGTACTTC.

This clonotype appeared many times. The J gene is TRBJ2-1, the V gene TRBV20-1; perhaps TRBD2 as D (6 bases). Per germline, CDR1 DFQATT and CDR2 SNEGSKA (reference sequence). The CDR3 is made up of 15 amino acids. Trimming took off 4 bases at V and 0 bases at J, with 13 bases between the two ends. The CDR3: CSAMGLASSYNEQFF. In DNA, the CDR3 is TGCAGTGCTATGGGACTGGCGAGCTCCTACAATGAGCAGTTCTTC.

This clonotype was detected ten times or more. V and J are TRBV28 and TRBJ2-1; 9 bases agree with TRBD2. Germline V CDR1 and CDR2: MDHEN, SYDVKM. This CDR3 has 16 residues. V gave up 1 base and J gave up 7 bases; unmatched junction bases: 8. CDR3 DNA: TGTGCCAGCAGTTTATTAGGTAGCGGGAGAGTAAATGAGCAGTTCTTC. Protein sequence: CASSLLGSGRVNEQFF.

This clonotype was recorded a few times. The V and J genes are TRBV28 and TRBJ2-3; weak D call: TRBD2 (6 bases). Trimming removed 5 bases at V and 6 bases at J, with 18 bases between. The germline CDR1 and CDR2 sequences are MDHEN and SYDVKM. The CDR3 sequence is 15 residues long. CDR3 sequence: CASSPEDWRVDTQYF. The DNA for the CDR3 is TGTGCCAGCAGTCCAGAGGATTGGAGGGTGGATACGCAGTATTTT.

The CDR3, as DNA: TGTGCCAGCAGTCCAAACAGACAGAAAGAGACCCAGTACTTC. Translating it yields CASSPNRQKETQYF. The V gene is TRBV12-3 or TRBV12-4, the J gene TRBJ2-5, with D possibly being TRBD1 (5 bases). The V end was cut by 5 bases, the J end by 3 bases, with 13 bases between. The CDR3 runs to 14 residues.

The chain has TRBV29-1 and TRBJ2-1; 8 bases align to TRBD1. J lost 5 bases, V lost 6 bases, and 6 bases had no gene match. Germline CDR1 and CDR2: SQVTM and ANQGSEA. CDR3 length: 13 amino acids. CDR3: CSVEPGQDNEQFF. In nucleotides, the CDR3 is TGCAGCGTCGAGCCGGGACAGGACAATGAGCAGTTCTTC.

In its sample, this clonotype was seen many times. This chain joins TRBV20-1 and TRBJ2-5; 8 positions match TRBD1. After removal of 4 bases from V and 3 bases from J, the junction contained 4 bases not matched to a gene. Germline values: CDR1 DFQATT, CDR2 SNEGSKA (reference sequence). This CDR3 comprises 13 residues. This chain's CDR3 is CSAIQGGEETQYF. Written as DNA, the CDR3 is TGCAGTGCTATACAGGGGGGCGAAGAGACCCAGTACTTC.

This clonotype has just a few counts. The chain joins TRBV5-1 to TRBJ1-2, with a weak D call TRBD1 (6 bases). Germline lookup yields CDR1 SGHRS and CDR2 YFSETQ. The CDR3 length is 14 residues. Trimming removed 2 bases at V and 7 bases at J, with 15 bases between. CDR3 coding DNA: TGCGCCAGCAGCTTCCCGCAGGGGATCGGTGGCTACACCTTC. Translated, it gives CASSFPQGIGGYTF.

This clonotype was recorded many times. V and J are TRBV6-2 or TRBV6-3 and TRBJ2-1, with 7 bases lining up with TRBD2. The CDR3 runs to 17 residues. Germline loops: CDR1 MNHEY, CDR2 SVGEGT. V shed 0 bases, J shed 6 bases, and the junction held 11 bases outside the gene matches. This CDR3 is CASSYSLGRENGNEQFF. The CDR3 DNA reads TGTGCCAGCAGTTACTCCTTGGGGCGGGAGAACGGCAATGAGCAGTTCTTC.

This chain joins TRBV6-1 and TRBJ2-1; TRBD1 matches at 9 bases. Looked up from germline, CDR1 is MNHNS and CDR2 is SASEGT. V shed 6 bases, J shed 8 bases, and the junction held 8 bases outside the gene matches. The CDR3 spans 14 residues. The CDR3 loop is CASRTQGAGDEQFF. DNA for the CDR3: TGTGCCAGCAGAACACAGGGGGCGGGGGATGAGCAGTTCTTC.

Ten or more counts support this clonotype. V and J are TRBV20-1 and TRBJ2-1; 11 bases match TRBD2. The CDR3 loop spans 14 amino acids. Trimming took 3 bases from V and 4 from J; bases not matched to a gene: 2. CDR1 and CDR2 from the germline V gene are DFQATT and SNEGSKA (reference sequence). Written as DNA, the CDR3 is TGCAGTGCTAGGACTAGCGGGGTATACAATGAGCAGTTCTTC. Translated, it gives CSARTSGVYNEQFF.

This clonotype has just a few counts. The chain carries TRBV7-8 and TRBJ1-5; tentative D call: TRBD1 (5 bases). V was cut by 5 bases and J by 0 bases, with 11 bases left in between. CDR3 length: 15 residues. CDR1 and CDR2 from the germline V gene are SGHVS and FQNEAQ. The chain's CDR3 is CASSVNRYSNQPQHF. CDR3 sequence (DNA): TGTGCCAGCAGCGTTAACAGGTATAGCAATCAGCCCCAGCATTTT.

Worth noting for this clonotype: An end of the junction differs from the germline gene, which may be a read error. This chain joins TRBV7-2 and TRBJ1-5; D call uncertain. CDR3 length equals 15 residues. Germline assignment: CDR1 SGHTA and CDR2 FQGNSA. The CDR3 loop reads CASSQVGLDNQPQHF. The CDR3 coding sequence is TGCGCCAGCAGCCAAGTAGGACTGGACAATCAGCCCCAGCATTTT.

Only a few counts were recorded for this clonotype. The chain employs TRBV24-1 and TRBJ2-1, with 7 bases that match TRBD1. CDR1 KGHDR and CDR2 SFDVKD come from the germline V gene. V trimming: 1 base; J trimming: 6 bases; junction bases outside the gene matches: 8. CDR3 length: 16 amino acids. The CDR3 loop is CATSDLGPGGFNEQFF. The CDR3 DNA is TGTGCCACCAGTGATTTAGGGCCAGGGGGATTCAATGAGCAGTTCTTC.